Listed below are T cell receptor beta chains from one sample, sequenced in a study of T cell responses to AZD1222 COVID-19 vaccine. The table came from immunoSEQ multiplex PCR; TCRdb's copy has only in-frame clones and leaves some out. The sample has 110,000 to 150,000 clones, approximately 90% seen once; the top ten hold approximately 3%. The material was peripheral blood, obtained 28 days after the second AZD1222 dose. The receptor source for this set is an adult who received the AZD1222 COVID-19 vaccine. Both conserved end residues are part of each CDR3. The order of the fields is J gene, V gene, CDR3 protein.

>TRBJ1-1|TRBV6-4
CASSVTPRTEAFF
>TRBJ2-7|TRBV27
CASSSAGAQDEQYF
>TRBJ1-2|TRBV28
CASSIPARGLHSGYTF
>TRBJ2-6|TRBV5-1
CASSYFRDVGANVLTF
>TRBJ2-1|TRBV18
CASSSHELAGIYNEQFF
>TRBJ2-7|TRBV28
CASSPQGETYEQYF
>TRBJ1-2|TRBV12-3/TRBV12-4
CASSLEGGGGYTF
>TRBJ1-5|TRBV6-5
CASGDSSNQPQHF
>TRBJ1-5|TRBV10-2
CASSLGQGNYQPQHF
>TRBJ2-3|TRBV7-2
CASSIASGGTDTQYF
>TRBJ2-3|TRBV28
CASSLLLGRDTQYF
>TRBJ2-7|TRBV12-3/TRBV12-4
CASNPDQGGEQYF
>TRBJ1-3|TRBV7-2
CASSPQGTVSGNTIYF
>TRBJ1-2|TRBV14
CASSQDRKGTYTF
>TRBJ1-3|TRBV24-1
CATSDSNPGSGNTIYF
>TRBJ2-1|TRBV7-3
CASSLTGGSYNEQFF
>TRBJ1-3|TRBV10-3
CAIRHFRDRGLSGNTIYF
>TRBJ2-1|TRBV5-1
CASSDRVSDEQFF
>TRBJ1-1|TRBV27
CASSLGTGLFEAFF
>TRBJ1-3|TRBV18
CASSPETDSGNTIYF
>TRBJ1-2|TRBV27
CASKPRDRPNYGYTF
>TRBJ1-4|TRBV2
CASSTDSREKLFF
>TRBJ2-7|TRBV2
CASNVFFRAHEQYF